Only a few counts were recorded for the clone carrying this T cell receptor beta chain. What it binds is unknown. One junction end disagrees with the germline gene, perhaps due to a read error. For the second PCR, which ran for about 6 to 11 cycles, a sample-barcoded 5' primer and a J-beta primer mix were used. From the 5' RACE reads, TCRdb called clonotypes with MiXCR, one entry per CDR3 protein. The sample lists about 1,000,000 distinct CDR3 sequences, 45% occurring once. The entry originates in a study of blood T cells in healthy people across ages. General study results and limits: Compared with aged donors, long-lived donors showed fewer expanded clones, suggesting selection. With naive T cell percentage, TCR beta diversity showed a strong correlation.

This sequence originates from a woman in her sixties in good health. The sample comprised blood.

CDR3 sequence reads: CASSSLGFMGAFYEQYF. In DNA form, the CDR3 reads TGTGCCAGTAGTTCCCTTGGGTTCATGGGGGCTTTCTACGAGCAGTACTTC. The chain has TRBV27 and TRBJ2-5; D is perhaps TRBD1 (6 bases). The J call may be in error: the DNA end matches TRBJ2-7 better. Germline loops: CDR1 MNHEY, CDR2 SMNVEV (reference sequence). The CDR3 covers 17 residues.